This T cell receptor (beta chain) was identified during a study of T-cell reconstitution after alpha-beta-depleted transplantation in children. Study-level results: There were reportedly several hundred expanded graft clones from which alpha-beta T cells came about two months after transplant.

TCRbeta library construction was performed incorporating unique molecular identifiers. TCRdb reanalysed the PCR reads using MiXCR and keeps one entry per CDR3 protein. The sample lists around 960,000 distinct CDR3 sequences, less than 30% seen once, with more than 25% in the top ten. The V and J ends lost 1 base and 8 bases respectively, with 9 bases between them. The germline CDR1 and CDR2 sequences are DFQATT and SNEGSKA (reference sequence). The CDR3 is 13 amino acids. With regard to this clonotype: What it recognizes is unknown.

The sample in question was PBMCs, mostly from graft donor cells, obtained 360 days after TCRalphabeta/CD19-depleted stem cell transplant. The chain combines TRBV20-1 with TRBJ1-6; D not resolved. This clonotype was obtained from a boy in the first two years of life who had a stem cell transplant for SCID, so the T cells may come from the graft donor. CDR3 loop: CSARGTVDSPLHF. The CDR3 bases are TGCAGTGCTAGAGGAACTGTTGATTCACCCCTCCACTTT.